This T cell receptor beta chain originates from a study of monozygotic twins with inflammatory bowel disease. This CDR3 is 15 amino acids long. Germline V CDR1 and CDR2: MNHEY, SMNVEV (reference sequence). TCRdb re-called the 5' RACE reads; every CDR3 protein appears as one record, without DNA. Here the sample table reports 400,000 to 500,000 distinct CDR3 sequences. Sequencing input: blood. The chain combines TRBV27 with TRBJ2-5; TCRdb's assignment of TRBD2 cannot be checked, as there is no DNA. The origin of this receptor is a human donor with ulcerative colitis or Crohn's disease, or a healthy co-twin of an affected twin (not recorded which). The CDR3 region is CASSLGLAGKETQYF.